The clone carrying this TCR beta chain was counted between two and nine times. Using a J-beta primer mix together with a sample-barcoded 5' primer, a second PCR was run for about 6 to 11 cycles. MiXCR, run by TCRdb on the 5' RACE reads, gives a single entry per CDR3 protein. The sample has over a million distinct CDR3 sequences, more than 40% seen once. The data originate from a study of blood T cells in healthy people across ages. Trimming took 7 bases from V and 1 from J; bases not matched to a gene: 9. The CDR3 runs to 15 residues. CDR1 and CDR2 from the germline V gene are MNHNS and SASEGT. Sequenced input: blood. The chain links TRBV6-1 to TRBJ2-7; TRBD1 matches at 8 bases. The sequence came from a woman aged 60-75 years in good health. The CDR3 sequence is CASTRGTGVSYEQYF. CDR3 DNA: TGTGCCAGCACCCGGGGGACAGGCGTTTCCTACGAGCAGTACTTC.